Included here is one TCR beta chain sequence, with context. Its antigen is not known. The V end was cut by 0 bases, the J end by 2 bases, with 14 bases between. The germline CDR1 and CDR2 sequences are MGHRA and YSYEKL. The CDR3 totals 16 residues. This sample is drawn from a study of T cell responses to AZD1222 COVID-19 vaccine. The table came from immunoSEQ multiplex PCR; TCRdb's copy has only in-frame clones and leaves some out. The sample records 150,000 to 200,000 clones, more than 80% being singletons. Whole-study results and caveats: Researchers report vaccine-associated CD4 TCRs spanning spike, with dominance at 160-218 and 743-854. Per reports, nearly half of all spike-specific TCRs target regions that are unmutated in variants. White British ancestry dominated among donors, who included more females, and clonal diversity was possibly underestimated.

Source: peripheral blood, taken on day 0 of AZD1222 vaccination. This rearrangement joins TRBV4-1 to TRBJ2-7; tentative D call: TRBD1 (6 bases). This sequence was found in an adult in good health. CDR3 nucleotide sequence: TGCGCCAGCAGCCAAGAAGGGCAGGGGTTGACCTACGAGCAGTACTTC. Translating it yields CASSQEGQGLTYEQYF.